One and the same sample provided the 4 T cell receptor beta chains below, sequenced in a study of chronic HIV infection and antiretroviral therapy. TCRdb independently ran MiXCR on the 5' RACE reads; one entry per CDR3 protein. The table has about 38,000 distinct CDR3 sequences, more than 8% seen once. Sequencing input: peripheral blood. These receptors all stem from an adult who had HIV and had not received antiretroviral therapy, or was an uninfected healthy control (not recorded which).

This clonotype was detected many times. This chain links TRBV2 with TRBJ1-3; D remains unclear. The V end lost 1 base, the J end lost 0 bases, and 7 bases lay between the germline ends. Germline V gives CDR1 SNHLY, CDR2 FYNNEI. This CDR3 spans 15 amino acids. CDR3 loop: CASSEGASSGNTIYF. CDR3 in DNA: TGTGCCAGCAGTGAAGGAGCGAGCTCTGGAAACACCATATATTTT. Using reference TRBV2 and TRBJ1-3 for the parts outside the CDR3, the full variable domain is EPEVTQTPSHQVTQMGQEVILRCVPISNHLYFYWYRQILGQKVEFLVSFYNNEISEKSEIFDDQFSVERPDGSNFTLKIRSTKLEDSAMYFCASSEGASSGNTIYFGEGSWLTVV.

This clonotype was observed many times. The rearrangement uses TRBV6-4 and TRBJ2-7, with D possibly being TRBD1 (6 bases). This CDR3 is built from 14 residues. Looked up from germline, CDR1 is MRHNA and CDR2 is SNTAGT. V was cut by 11 bases and J by 3 bases, with 20 bases left in between. In nucleotides, the CDR3 is TGTGCCCGAACCCACGTGGACAGACACTACGAGCAGTACTTC. This gives the protein CARTHVDRHYEQYF.

Ten or more counts support this clonotype. Here the CDR3 reads CASSQDGVGAFF. In nucleotides, the CDR3 is TGTGCCAGCAGCCAAGACGGCGTTGGAGCTTTCTTT. The chain combines TRBV3-1 with TRBJ1-1; D not certain. The germline V gene encodes CDR1 LGHDT and CDR2 YNNKEL (reference sequence). The CDR3 spans 12 residues. With 0 bases removed from V and 10 bases from J, the gap between germline ends came to 9 bases.

This clonotype showed up many times. The chain joins TRBV28 to TRBJ2-1; 8 bases agree with TRBD1. CDR3 length equals 14 residues. Germline CDR1 MDHEN, CDR2 SYDVKM. V lost 6 bases, J lost 5 bases, and 6 bases stayed unmatched. The CDR3: CASRRQGLDNEQFF. CDR3 coding DNA: TGTGCCAGCAGACGACAGGGGTTAGACAATGAGCAGTTCTTC.